Below are 26 T cell receptor beta chains sequenced from a single sample in a study of beta chain features in type 1 diabetes. The study's findings and limits: Shorter TCRB CDR3s, moderately but significantly so, were found in Type 1 diabetes patients in all four CD4+ subsets.

Every bit of the isolated RNA underwent reverse transcription, so sequencing read expressed TCRB transcripts. TCRdb's copy holds only in-frame clones and misses some; the assay was immunoSEQ multiplex PCR. The data hold around 250,000 clones, with about 14% observed a single time. For these TCRs, the target antigens are not known. Sequencing was carried out using naive CD4+ T cells from blood. Receptors originate from a man aged 30-40 years with type 1 diabetes.

The chain couples TRBV18 to TRBJ2-3, with a tentative D call TRBD2 (6 bases). Trimming took 3 bases from V and 2 from J, leaving 12 bases between them. The CDR3 covers 15 residues. The germline gives CDR1 KGHSH, CDR2 LQKENI. The CDR3 DNA sequence: TGTGCCAGCTCACCCATAGGCGGGAACACAGATACGCAGTATTTT. The encoded protein is CASSPIGGNTDTQYF.

The rearrangement links TRBV7-7 to TRBJ2-7; TRBD1 might be the D (5 bases). The V and J ends lost 2 bases and 4 bases respectively, with 15 bases between them. Germline CDR1 reads SSHAT; CDR2 reads FNYEAQ (reference sequence). The CDR3 runs 15 residues. CDR3 DNA sequence: TGTGCCAGCAGCTTAAACAGGCGTCTCGCATACGAGCAGTACTTC. Translating it yields CASSLNRRLAYEQYF. Combining the CDR3 with reference TRBV7-7 and TRBJ2-7 gives the whole variable domain GAGVSQSPRYKVTKRGQDVTLRCDPISSHATLYWYQQALGQGPEFLTYFNYEAQPDKSGLPSDRFSAERPEGSISTLTIQRTEQRDSAMYRCASSLNRRLAYEQYFGPGTRLTVT.

The CDR3 loop is CASSTPGTVYNEQFF. The DNA of the CDR3 is TGTGCCAGCAGCACACCCGGGACAGTATACAATGAGCAGTTCTTC. The rearrangement links TRBV5-6 to TRBJ2-1; 7 bases are a match to TRBD1. In germline, CDR1 is SGHDT, CDR2 YYEEEE. V lost 4 bases and J lost 4; bases outside the gene matches: 8. The CDR3 has 15 residues.

CDR3: CASSLIPANTGELFF. The DNA of the CDR3 is TGTGCCAGCAGCTTAATCCCAGCGAACACCGGGGAGCTGTTTTTT. J is TRBJ2-2 and V is TRBV11-2; D unresolved. CDR3 length equals 15 residues. Germline V gives CDR1 SGHAT, CDR2 FQNNGV. The germline V and J ends were trimmed by 2 bases and 0 bases, with 7 bases remaining between them.

The chain links TRBV5-1 to TRBJ2-1, with TRBD2 matching 9 bases. J lost 6 bases, V lost 1 base, and 5 bases had no gene match. There are 15 residues in the CDR3. Looked up from germline, CDR1 is SGHRS and CDR2 is YFSETQ. CDR3 loop: CASSLMAGGPNEQFF. CDR3 DNA: TGCGCCAGCAGCTTGATGGCGGGAGGGCCCAATGAGCAGTTCTTC.

This clone has only a few counts. The J gene is TRBJ1-2, the V gene TRBV7-9, with TRBD1 identical over 7 bases. V lost 5 bases and J lost 7; bases outside the gene matches: 4. Germline V gene sequence: CDR1 SEHNR, CDR2 FQNEAQ (reference sequence). CDR3 length: 12 amino acids. The CDR3 nucleotides read TGTGCCAGCAGCCCCGGGACAGCTGGCTACACCTTC. It translates to CASSPGTAGYTF.

This clone was counted only a few times. This chain joins TRBV7-9 and TRBJ2-5; TRBD1 aligns across 7 bases. Germline V gene lookup returns CDR1 SEHNR and CDR2 FQNEAQ (reference sequence). Trimming at V came to 5 bases and at J to 2 bases, leaving 5 bases not matched to a gene. The CDR3 runs 14 residues. The CDR3 sequence: CASSRGPGQETQYF. CDR3 sequence (DNA): TGTGCCAGCAGCAGGGGGCCGGGGCAAGAGACCCAGTACTTC.

V is TRBV30 and J is TRBJ2-7, with 8 bases that match TRBD1. The CDR3 runs 13 residues. The junction had 4 bases not matched to a gene; V was cut back by 4 bases and J by 2 bases. From germline, CDR1 is GTSNPN and CDR2 SVGIG (reference sequence). Here the CDR3 DNA reads TGTGCCTGGAAGGAGGACAGGGCCTACGAGCAGTACTTC. Amino acid sequence: CAWKEDRAYEQYF.

Only a few counts were recorded for this clone. The rearrangement links TRBV7-9 to TRBJ1-1; 8 bases match TRBD1. The CDR3 is 15 amino acids. J lost 3 bases, V lost 3 bases, and 6 bases had no gene match. Germline values: CDR1 SEHNR, CDR2 FQNEAQ (reference sequence). The CDR3 nucleotides are TGTGCCAGCAGCTTCTCCGGGACAGGAGACACTGAAGCTTTCTTT. Translation gives CASSFSGTGDTEAFF.

This clone has just a few counts. V is TRBV6-6 and J is TRBJ1-4; D remains unclear. Germline V lookup: CDR1 MNHNY, CDR2 SVGAGI (reference sequence). The CDR3 length is 11 residues. V was shortened by 10 bases and J by 10 bases, with 13 bases between the two germline ends. Here the CDR3 reads CATLREGKLFF. The CDR3 coding sequence is TGTGCCACCCTTCGGGAGGGAAAACTGTTTTTT.

The V gene is TRBV10-3, the J gene TRBJ2-7, with D unresolved. Trimming left V 2 bases short and J 3 bases short, with 8 bases between. The germline V gene has CDR1 ENHRY and CDR2 SYGVKD. CDR3 length: 13 amino acids. The CDR3 is CAISEEVVYEQYF. The CDR3 DNA follows: TGTGCCATCAGTGAGGAAGTAGTCTACGAGCAGTACTTC.

This clone was detected a few times. The J gene is TRBJ1-5, the V gene TRBV19, with a tentative D call TRBD1 (5 bases). This CDR3 is built from 16 residues. Germline V gene lookup returns CDR1 LNHDA and CDR2 SQIVND (reference sequence). Trimming cost V 3 bases and J 2 bases, with 14 bases left between them. The CDR3 is CASSIRGGVGNQPQHF. The CDR3 nucleotides read TGTGCCAGTAGTATCCGCGGGGGGGTTGGCAATCAGCCCCAGCATTTT.

This sequence joins TRBV7-2 and TRBJ2-5; 9 bases line up with TRBD2. Germline V gene data show CDR1 as SGHTA and CDR2 as FQGNSA. The CDR3 loop spans 15 amino acids. V lost 0 bases, J lost 5 bases, and 4 bases stayed unmatched. The CDR3 DNA follows: TGTGCCAGCAGCTTAGCGCTAGCGGGGTGGGAGACCCAGTACTTC. Its translation is CASSLALAGWETQYF.

There are a few counts of this clone. The chain is built from TRBV7-8 and TRBJ2-7; TRBD1 is a possible D gene (5 bases). The CDR3 covers 17 residues. Trimming took off 2 bases at V and 0 bases at J, with 17 bases between the two ends. Germline-derived CDR1 and CDR2 are SGHVS and FQNEAQ. CDR3 region: CASSLRGTGLSSYEQYF. CDR3 nucleotide sequence: TGTGCCAGCAGCTTAAGGGGCACCGGCCTTTCCTCCTACGAGCAGTACTTC.

The sample holds a few counts of this clone. The rearrangement joins TRBV7-7 to TRBJ2-5; TRBD1 aligns across 8 bases. The CDR3 sequence is 15 residues long. Losses at the gene ends were 4 bases for V and 2 bases for J; bases not matched to a gene: 6. The germline gives CDR1 SSHAT, CDR2 FNYEAQ (reference sequence). CDR3 protein: CASSYGQGSQETQYF. The CDR3 DNA follows: TGTGCCAGCAGCTATGGACAGGGCTCACAAGAGACCCAGTACTTC.

The sample holds a few counts of this clone. The CDR3 spells CASSPGSGSAETQYF. The CDR3 DNA reads TGTGCCAGCTCACCAGGATCAGGGTCCGCAGAGACCCAGTACTTC. The chain uses TRBV18 and TRBJ2-5; D may be TRBD1 (5 bases). V was cut by 2 bases and J by 4 bases, with 14 bases left in between. Germline lookup yields CDR1 KGHSH and CDR2 LQKENI. The CDR3 sequence is 15 residues long. Supplemented by reference TRBV18 and TRBJ2-5, the full variable domain reads NAGVMQNPRHLVRRRGQEARLRCSPMKGHSHVYWYRQLPEEGLKFMVYLQKENIIDESGMPKERFSAEFPKEGPSILRIQQVVRGDSAAYFCASSPGSGSAETQYFGPGTRLLVL.

The chain is built from TRBV4-1 and TRBJ1-2; D is perhaps TRBD1 (5 bases). The CDR3 extends over 14 amino acids. Per the germline V gene, CDR1 is MGHRA and CDR2 is YSYEKL. Trimming removed 1 base from V and 3 bases from J, with 9 bases in between. As DNA, the CDR3 is TGCGCCAGCAGCCAAGTCTCCAGGGACTATGGCTACACCTTC. This encodes CASSQVSRDYGYTF.

In its sample, this clone was seen a few times. The chain is built from TRBV18 and TRBJ1-1, with D unclear. Germline V gene sequence: CDR1 KGHSH, CDR2 LQKENI. The CDR3 covers 14 residues. The V end was cut by 6 bases, the J end by 1 base, with 12 bases between. DNA for the CDR3: TGTGCCAGCTCGTCCTTCGCAGGGAACACTGAAGCTTTCTTT. This gives the protein CASSSFAGNTEAFF.

This clone was seen a few times. The V call is TRBV7-2, the J call TRBJ1-1; no firm D call. CDR1 is SGHTA and CDR2 is FQGNSA in the germline V gene. Trimming stripped 4 bases from V and 1 base from J, with 19 bases between. The CDR3 spans 17 residues. The CDR3 region has the DNA TGTGCCAGCAGCTCCAGAGGGTCCGGGCCCAAGAACACTGAAGCTTTCTTT. Residues: CASSSRGSGPKNTEAFF.

This clone was picked up a small number of times. The V and J genes are TRBV7-2 and TRBJ1-2; TRBD1 aligns across 7 bases. Trimming cost V 1 base and J 4 bases; bases outside gene matches: 6. CDR3 length: 15 residues. CDR1 and CDR2 from the germline V gene are SGHTA and FQGNSA. The CDR3 nucleotides are TGTGCCAGCAGCTTAGGTCTGACAGGGTTCTATGGCTACACCTTC. This sequence encodes CASSLGLTGFYGYTF.

This chain links TRBV18 with TRBJ1-1; 9 bases are shared with TRBD1. V lost 8 bases to trimming and J lost 1 base; unmatched junction nucleotides: 5. The CDR3 consists of 14 residues. CDR1 and CDR2 (germline): KGHSH, LQKENI. CDR3 DNA: TGTGCCAGCCAAATGACAGGGGGGAACACTGAAGCTTTCTTT. Residues: CASQMTGGNTEAFF.

The chain uses TRBV4-1 and TRBJ2-7, with a tentative D call TRBD1 (6 bases). The CDR3 totals 16 residues. Per the germline V gene, CDR1 is MGHRA and CDR2 is YSYEKL. V shed 4 bases and J shed 4 bases, with 20 bases lying between them. The CDR3, as DNA: TGCGCCAGCAGCCCCGTAAGAACCGGACAGATTTACGAGCAGTACTTC. As protein: CASSPVRTGQIYEQYF.

In this sample, this clone turned up a few times. This chain connects TRBV7-9 to TRBJ2-7; 10 bases fit TRBD1. The CDR3 is 14 amino acids. The junction had 4 bases not matched to a gene; V was cut back by 4 bases and J by 4 bases. Per germline, CDR1 SEHNR and CDR2 FQNEAQ (reference sequence). CDR3 residues: CASSYGTGVYEQYF. The CDR3 DNA reads TGTGCCAGCAGCTACGGGACAGGGGTTTACGAGCAGTACTTC.

This clone was seen only a few times. The V call is TRBV7-9, the J call TRBJ1-1, with D possibly being TRBD1 (5 bases). This CDR3 comprises 11 residues. Trimming left V 5 bases short and J 11 bases short, with 12 bases between. Germline lookup yields CDR1 SEHNR and CDR2 FQNEAQ (reference sequence). The CDR3 region is CASSEMTEAFF. Written as DNA, the CDR3 is TGTGCCAGCAGCGAAATGACAGAGGCTTTCTTT.

This clone came up a few times. The V gene is TRBV7-2, the J gene TRBJ2-3, with D hard to call. The CDR3 sequence is 13 residues long. From germline, CDR1 is SGHTA and CDR2 FQGNSA. Trimming took off 2 bases at V and 2 bases at J, with 5 bases between the two ends. CDR3 DNA: TGTGCCAGCAGCTTATCTTTCACAGATACGCAGTATTTT. This gives the protein CASSLSFTDTQYF.

This clone was observed a handful of times. V gene TRBV11-2 combines with J gene TRBJ2-3, with D unclear. This CDR3 region has 17 residues. The V gene's germline CDR1 is SGHAT and CDR2 FQNNGV. V lost 5 bases and J 0 bases, leaving 18 bases between the germline ends. The CDR3 DNA reads TGTGCCAGCAGCCTAACCCTGGCAGGCTTGAGCACAGATACGCAGTATTTT. It yields the protein CASSLTLAGLSTDTQYF. The full variable domain, with the rest looked up from reference TRBV11-2 and TRBJ2-3, is EAGVAQSPRYKIIEKRQSVAFWCNPISGHATLYWYQQILGQGPKLLIQFQNNGVVDDSQLPKDRFSAERLKGVDSTLKIQPAKLEDSAVYLCASSLTLAGLSTDTQYFGPGTRLTVL.